The clone carrying this T cell receptor beta chain occurred a few times. The junction differs from germline at one of its ends, possibly a read error. The TCR beta library used iRepertoire HTBI primers with Arm-PCR amplification of CDR3. In TCRdb, the multiplex PCR reads were re-called with MiXCR into one record per CDR3 protein. The data hold approximately 400,000 distinct CDR3 sequences, with around 22% observed a single time. This CDR3 has 15 residues. Looked up from germline, CDR1 is MNHEY and CDR2 is SMNVEV (reference sequence). The data belong to a study of regulatory T cells in long-lasting Graves disease. Specified time point: persistent/refractory GD, antithyroid drugs over 5 years with positive TRAb. Scientists built the TCR library using RNA that was extracted from PBMCs. Criteria from the American Thyroid Association guidelines were applied to diagnose Graves' disease.

The source material was peripheral blood mononuclear cells (PBMCs), sampled when the disease was refractory, from a patient treated with antithyroid drugs. This sequence was found in a female donor with Graves disease. The genes are TRBV27 and TRBJ2-7, with D possibly being TRBD1 (6 bases). The CDR3 loop is CASSQDGDNRAERYF. The CDR3 DNA reads TGTGCCAGCAGTCAGGATGGAGATAACAGGGCCGAGCGGTACTTC.